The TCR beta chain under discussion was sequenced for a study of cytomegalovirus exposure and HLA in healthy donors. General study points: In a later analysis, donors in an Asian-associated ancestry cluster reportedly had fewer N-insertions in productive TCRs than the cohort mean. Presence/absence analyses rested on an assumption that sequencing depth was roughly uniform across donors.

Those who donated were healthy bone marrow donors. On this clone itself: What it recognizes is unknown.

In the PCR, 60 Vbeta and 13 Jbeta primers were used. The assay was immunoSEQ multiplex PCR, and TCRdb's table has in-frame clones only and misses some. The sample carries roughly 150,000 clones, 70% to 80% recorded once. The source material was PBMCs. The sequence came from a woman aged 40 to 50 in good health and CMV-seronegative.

This CDR3 reads CASSLEAGSITYGYTF. The DNA of the CDR3 is TGTGCCAGCAGCTTGGAAGCAGGTTCCATAACCTATGGCTACACCTTC. The chain joins TRBV5-4 to TRBJ1-2; D gene ambiguous. The CDR3 totals 16 residues. Germline loops: CDR1 SGHNT, CDR2 YYREEE (reference sequence). V lost 0 bases and J lost 4, with 16 bases in between.